This T cell receptor (beta chain) was recovered during a study of tumor-infiltrating lymphocytes in primary liver carcinoma. This clonotype was found a few times. Germline CDR1 reads MGHRA; CDR2 reads YSYEKL. The V end was cut by 1 base, the J end by 1 base, with 11 bases between. This CDR3 region has 16 residues. The authors made TCR beta cDNA from around 500 ng total RNA with a constant-region primer. ARM-PCR, slightly modified, supplied the TCR beta libraries through three nested multiplex PCR rounds. The first two PCR rounds used TRBV1-TRBV30 forward primers with a C-beta reverse primer, 10 to 11 cycles each. TCRdb re-derived calls from the multiplex PCR reads in MiXCR, one entry per CDR3 protein. The top ten hold 72% of the sample, which has more than 150,000 distinct CDR3 sequences, less than 65% seen once. For blood RNA, unsorted whole blood served as the source, and germline DNA was extracted too.

What was sequenced was peripheral blood. This TCR was recovered from a middle-aged man with primary liver carcinoma and hepatitis B virus infection. The chain combines TRBV4-1 with TRBJ2-4, with D unresolved. For the CDR3, the DNA is TGCGCCAGCAGCCAAGGAGTGTTGGGGGCCAAAAACATTCAGTACTTC. Residues: CASSQGVLGAKNIQYF.